The 23 T cell receptor beta chains below come from one sample, sequenced in a study of neurological immune-mediated disorders. TCRdb recomputed calls from the 5' RACE reads with MiXCR, one row per CDR3 protein. The sample records 36,000 or so distinct CDR3 sequences, 10% being singletons. Sequencing was carried out using PBMCs. The source of these receptors is a woman aged 25 to 39 with HTLV-1-associated myelopathy (HAM/TSP).

This clonotype was seen ten or more times. This chain uses TRBV11-3 with TRBJ2-1; a possible D gene is TRBD1 (5 bases). This CDR3 has 16 residues. Looked up from germline, CDR1 is SGHNT and CDR2 is YENEEA. Trimming stripped 5 bases from V and 5 bases from J, with 19 bases between. CDR3 residues: CASSPRIRQSDNEQFF. DNA of the CDR3: TGTGCCAGCAGCCCTAGAATTCGACAGAGTGACAATGAGCAGTTCTTC.

In its sample, this clonotype was seen many times. The gene calls are TRBV7-2 and TRBJ2-2; 10 bases are a match to TRBD2. Germline trimming cut 6 bases from V and 5 bases from J; bases unmatched to any gene: 6. This CDR3 has 15 amino acids. The V gene's germline CDR1 is SGHTA and CDR2 FQGNSA. Here the CDR3 reads CASRERGGRTGELFF. For the CDR3, the DNA is TGTGCCAGCAGGGAGCGGGGGGGCCGAACCGGGGAGCTGTTTTTT.

This clonotype was observed at least ten times. The chain carries TRBV28 and TRBJ1-5; D is ambiguous. CDR3 length: 11 residues. Germline loops: CDR1 MDHEN, CDR2 SYDVKM. Trimming took 4 bases from V and 5 from J, leaving 3 bases between them. CDR3 sequence (DNA): TGTGCCAGCAGTTCCGATCAGCCCCAGCATTTT. It specifies CASSSDQPQHF. The full variable domain, with the rest looked up from reference TRBV28 and TRBJ1-5, is DVKVTQSSRYLVKRTGEKVFLECVQDMDHENMFWYRQDPGLGLRLIYFSYDVKMKEKGDIPEGYSVSREKKERFSLILESASTNQTSMYLCASSSDQPQHFGDGTRLSIL.

This clonotype was seen many times. V gene TRBV20-1 combines with J gene TRBJ1-5; TRBD1 aligns across 8 bases. The germline V gene encodes CDR1 DFQATT and CDR2 SNEGSKA (reference sequence). The ends lost 6 bases at V and 11 bases at J; junction bases unmatched: 12. The CDR3 is 13 residues long. The CDR3 region has the DNA TGCAGTGCCCGGATCCGGGACAGGAGTGCCCAGCATTTT. It is translated as CSARIRDRSAQHF.

This clonotype occurred many times. The rearrangement joins TRBV20-1 to TRBJ2-4; TRBD2 might be the D (5 bases). In germline, CDR1 is DFQATT, CDR2 SNEGSKA (reference sequence). The CDR3 loop spans 13 amino acids. V was trimmed by 1 base and J by 5 bases, leaving 9 bases between them. Here the CDR3 DNA reads TGCAGTGCTAGAGTTGTCGGGGAAAACATTCAGTACTTC. It specifies CSARVVGENIQYF.

The chain carries TRBV2 and TRBJ2-7; D is tentatively TRBD1 or TRBD2 (5 bases each). Germline CDR1 is SNHLY and CDR2 is FYNNEI. The CDR3 contains 14 residues. Trimming pared 9 bases from V and 0 bases from J, leaving 15 bases between. The CDR3: CARRPTGPSYEQYF. The CDR3 DNA sequence: TGTGCCAGAAGGCCAACGGGACCCTCCTACGAGCAGTACTTC.

This clonotype was picked up many times. This chain links TRBV7-2 with TRBJ2-1, with D perhaps TRBD1 (6 bases). The germline gives CDR1 SGHTA, CDR2 FQGNSA. The V end lost 4 bases, the J end lost 2 bases, and 12 bases lay between the germline ends. The CDR3 has 15 residues. CDR3 protein: CASSSWTAPYNEQFF. The CDR3, as DNA: TGTGCCAGCAGCTCCTGGACAGCCCCCTACAATGAGCAGTTCTTC.

The table lists this clonotype with many counts. The V gene is TRBV25-1, the J gene TRBJ1-5, with TRBD1 matching over 9 bases. Germline CDR1 reads MGHDK; CDR2 reads SYGVNS. J was trimmed by 6 bases and V by 4 bases; bases with no gene match: 16. The CDR3 has 18 residues. The CDR3 DNA sequence: TGTGCCAGCAGTGGGGGCTTAACCCGGGACAGGGTAGGTCAGCCCCAGCATTTT. This sequence encodes CASSGGLTRDRVGQPQHF. The whole variable domain, filled in from reference TRBV25-1 and TRBJ1-5, reads EADIYQTPRYLVIGTGKKITLECSQTMGHDKMYWYQQDPGMELHLIHYSYGVNSTEKGDLSSESTVSRIRTEHFPLTLESARPSHTSQYLCASSGGLTRDRVGQPQHFGDGTRLSIL.

This clonotype was counted ten times or more. The V call is TRBV7-8, the J call TRBJ2-1; 8 bases fit TRBD1. V shed 6 bases and J 3 bases; nucleotides not matched to a gene: 7. Germline assignment: CDR1 SGHVS and CDR2 FQNEAQ. The CDR3 covers 15 residues. This chain's CDR3 is CASRRQGINYNEQFF. In DNA, the CDR3 is TGTGCCAGCAGACGACAGGGGATTAACTACAATGAGCAGTTCTTC.

This clonotype was recorded at least ten times. The chain joins TRBV6-5 to TRBJ2-6, with D tentatively TRBD1 (6 bases). V was trimmed by 0 bases and J by 3 bases, leaving 12 bases between them. This CDR3 is 17 amino acids long. Germline lookup yields CDR1 MNHEY and CDR2 SVGAGI. The CDR3 DNA follows: TGTGCCAGCAGTTACTCCGGCAGGGGTGTTGGGGCCAACGTCCTGACTTTC. This gives the protein CASSYSGRGVGANVLTF.

The table lists this clonotype with a count of one. In nucleotides, the CDR3 is TGTGCCTGGAGTGCCGGACTGTGGCTTCAGCCCCAGCATTTT. Its protein is CAWSAGLWLQPQHF. The chain uses TRBV30 and TRBJ1-5, with D hard to call. V lost 1 base and J lost 6, with 13 bases in between. Germline V gene sequence: CDR1 GTSNPN, CDR2 SVGIG (reference sequence). The length of the CDR3 is 14 residues.

This clonotype appeared a few times. This chain uses TRBV30 with TRBJ1-4, with D possibly matching TRBD1 (5 bases). The V and J ends lost 0 bases and 8 bases respectively, with 13 bases between them. CDR3 length equals 14 residues. Germline CDR1 is GTSNPN and CDR2 is SVGIG (reference sequence). This CDR3 reads CAWSVQAGREKLFF. For the CDR3, the DNA is TGTGCCTGGAGTGTACAGGCAGGGAGAGAAAAACTGTTTTTT.

Ten or more counts support this clonotype. The chain couples TRBV7-8 to TRBJ2-3; D is possibly TRBD2 (6 bases). The V end lost 4 bases, the J end lost 4 bases, and 15 bases lay between the germline ends. Germline V gives CDR1 SGHVS, CDR2 FQNEAQ. This CDR3 comprises 15 residues. The CDR3 spells CASSSHQGGADTQYF. The CDR3, as DNA: TGTGCCAGCAGCTCCCACCAAGGCGGGGCAGATACGCAGTATTTT.

This clonotype came up many times. V usage is TRBV9 and J usage is TRBJ1-3; possibly TRBD1 for D (6 bases). V lost 3 bases and J lost 5, with 15 bases in between. Germline loops: CDR1 SGDLS, CDR2 YYNGEE. The CDR3 totals 15 residues. CDR3 sequence reads: CASSDPRGPRNTIYF. The CDR3 nucleotides are TGTGCCAGCAGCGACCCTCGGGGGCCTAGAAACACCATATATTTT.

This clonotype was seen at least ten times. This rearrangement joins TRBV12-3 or TRBV12-4 to TRBJ1-1, with 8 nucleotides matching TRBD1. This CDR3 contains 15 residues. Trimming at V came to 6 bases and at J to 3 bases, leaving 9 bases not matched to a gene. CDR3 loop: CASSPHGQGHTEAFF. The DNA for the CDR3 is TGTGCCAGCAGCCCTCACGGACAGGGTCACACTGAAGCTTTCTTT.

The sample holds many counts of this clonotype. The chain joins TRBV5-1 to TRBJ1-1, with 7 bases lining up with TRBD1. Germline V gives CDR1 SGHRS, CDR2 YFSETQ. The J segment lost 0 bases and the V segment lost 0 bases, leaving 5 bases of the junction unmatched. The CDR3 covers 16 residues. The CDR3 coding sequence is TGCGCCAGCAGCTTGGATTGGGACAGATTGAACACTGAAGCTTTCTTT. It yields the protein CASSLDWDRLNTEAFF.

The sample holds many counts of this clonotype. The CDR3 region is CSASPGATNTEAFF. The CDR3 DNA is TGCAGTGCTAGCCCAGGGGCCACGAACACTGAAGCTTTCTTT. This chain joins TRBV20-1 and TRBJ1-1; D is possibly TRBD1 (6 bases). This CDR3 region has 14 residues. The germline V gene encodes CDR1 DFQATT and CDR2 SNEGSKA (reference sequence). V was cut by 3 bases and J by 1 base, with 12 bases left in between.

This clonotype was found many times. The gene calls are TRBV7-9 and TRBJ1-2; D perhaps matches TRBD1 (6 bases). The CDR3 has 17 amino acids. Looked up from germline, CDR1 is SEHNR and CDR2 is FQNEAQ (reference sequence). Between the trimmed V and J ends, which lost 5 bases and 4 bases, there was a span of 23 bases. CDR3 bases: TGTGCCAGCAGCGCTATCGTTCCCGACAGGCAAGGCTATGGCTACACCTTC. Translated, it gives CASSAIVPDRQGYGYTF.

This clonotype was seen many times. The V gene is TRBV5-8, the J gene TRBJ2-7; no clear D gene. Trimming left V 4 bases short and J 0 bases short, with 5 bases between. Germline CDR1 and CDR2: SGHTS and YDEGEE. The CDR3 runs 12 residues. The CDR3 is CASSPSSYEQYF. The CDR3 bases are TGTGCCAGCAGCCCGAGCTCCTACGAGCAGTACTTC.

This clonotype was seen ten or more times. The rearrangement uses TRBV7-8 and TRBJ1-2; possible D gene TRBD1, 5 bases. Germline CDR1 and CDR2: SGHVS and FQNEAQ. This CDR3 has 14 residues. V dropped 2 bases and J dropped 4 bases, with 11 bases sitting between them. The CDR3 spells CASSLIDRPYGYTF. Here the CDR3 DNA reads TGTGCCAGCAGCTTAATCGACAGACCCTATGGCTACACCTTC. The whole variable domain, remainder taken from reference TRBV7-8 and TRBJ1-2, is GAGVSQSPRYKVAKRGQDVALRCDPISGHVSLFWYQQALGQGPEFLTYFQNEAQLDKSGLPSDRFFAERPEGSVSTLKIQRTQQEDSAVYLCASSLIDRPYGYTFGSGTRLTVV.

The chain couples TRBV20-1 to TRBJ1-3; 7 bases map to TRBD1. The CDR3 extends over 15 amino acids. Germline trimming cut 3 bases from V and 1 base from J; bases unmatched to any gene: 6. Germline V gene data show CDR1 as DFQATT and CDR2 as SNEGSKA (reference sequence). The CDR3 here is CSASLRQGSGNTIYF. CDR3 coding DNA: TGCAGTGCTAGCCTCAGACAGGGTTCTGGAAACACCATATATTTT.

This clonotype was counted ten times or more. The rearrangement uses TRBV29-1 and TRBJ2-7, with D perhaps matching TRBD2 (5 bases). Germline lookup yields CDR1 SQVTM and CDR2 ANQGSEA. V lost 3 bases and J lost 0, with 9 bases in between. There are 13 residues in the CDR3. The CDR3 sequence: CSVDGGPSYEQYF. CDR3 coding DNA: TGCAGCGTTGACGGCGGGCCCTCCTACGAGCAGTACTTC.

This clonotype has a count of ten or more. CDR3 in amino acids: CASSMDGGTTSNEQFF. In DNA form, the CDR3 reads TGTGCCAGCAGTATGGACGGGGGAACTACTTCCAATGAGCAGTTCTTC. This rearrangement joins TRBV6-5 to TRBJ2-1; D perhaps matches TRBD2 (6 bases). The CDR3 runs to 16 residues. Trimming shortened V by 5 bases and J by 6 bases, and 20 bases separated the two germline ends. Germline values: CDR1 MNHEY, CDR2 SVGAGI.